This TCR beta chain was retrieved from a study of T cells in Graves' hyperthyroidism and ophthalmopathy. There were TCR beta CDR3 regions amplified from RNA transcripts. When the TCR CDR3 underwent first-round RT-PCR, the HTBI primer set was used. TCRdb ran MiXCR on the multiplex PCR reads and lists one entry per CDR3 protein. The profile shows about 290,000 distinct CDR3 sequences, around 13% of them singletons. Trimming left V 1 base short and J 5 bases short, with 12 bases between. There are 14 residues in the CDR3. The germline CDR1 and CDR2 sequences are SEHNR and FQNEAQ (reference sequence). The specimen was blood. The chain carries TRBV7-9 and TRBJ2-7; D may be TRBD1 (6 bases). This receptor was taken from a woman aged 40 to 50 with Graves' hyperthyroidism. DNA of the CDR3: TGTGCCAGCAGCTTAGTTACAGGGCTGGACGAGCAGTACTTC. Translating gives CASSLVTGLDEQYF.